This paragraph covers one T cell receptor beta chain sequence. Antigen unknown. CDR1 and CDR2 from the germline V gene are MNHNY and SVGAGI (reference sequence). The CDR3 covers 13 residues. The ends lost 6 bases at V and 8 bases at J; junction bases unmatched: 8. This sample was taken from a study of cytomegalovirus exposure and HLA in healthy donors. Overall study results and limits: The authors later found TCR association rates varying by HLA locus, with DRB1 most and HLA-C fewest. In an earlier analysis, about 87% or about 30%: the productive usage of most TCR beta V segments.

PCR was performed using 60 Vbeta and 13 Jbeta primers. Profiling relied on immunoSEQ multiplex PCR, and the TCRdb table lists in-frame clones only, not all of them. Of roughly 160,000 clones listed, over 75% are singletons. The origin of this receptor is a man in his forties in good health and CMV-seronegative. This chain links TRBV6-6 with TRBJ1-2, with 8 bases that match TRBD1. The sequencing input was PBMCs. CDR3 bases: TGTGCCAGCAGCGACAGGGGTGGGGGAGGCTACACCTTC. Protein: CASSDRGGGGYTF.